The source of this T cell receptor (beta chain) is a study of blood T cells in healthy people across ages. Notes on the study in general: Naive CD4+ cell counts and diversity both ran higher in long-lived than in aged donors.

A note on this clonotype: Its specificity is not known.

Samples had at least 7 million PBMCs isolated from them. The authors ran a second PCR of roughly 6 to 11 cycles using a sample-barcoded 5' primer and a J-beta primer mix. TCRdb passed the 5' RACE reads through MiXCR, listing each CDR3 protein once. This repertoire shows around 990,000 distinct CDR3 sequences, 25% found once; its top ten account for around 0.7%. The germline V gene encodes CDR1 DFQATT and CDR2 SNEGSKA (reference sequence). The V end was cut by 5 bases, the J end by 0 bases, with 23 bases between. The CDR3 is 17 residues long. The sample was also linked to a second study, of T cells of mothers and their children.

The V gene is TRBV20-1, the J gene TRBJ2-7; tentatively, D is TRBD2 (7 bases). This clonotype was obtained from a girl aged 2-10 years in good health. Sequences were obtained from blood. Here the CDR3 DNA reads TGCAGTGCTGAGGGGGGGCAGGGGTTGGAATTCTCCTACGAGCAGTACTTC. Translation gives CSAEGGQGLEFSYEQYF.